What follows describes a single T cell receptor (beta chain). The authors ran the assay at deep level. Only in-frame clones appear in the TCRdb table, and some are missing; sequencing was by immunoSEQ multiplex PCR. The sample contains about a million clones, about 75% of which appear only once. Healthy adults negative for HIV, lacking recent acute infections or vaccinations, served as donors. Germline V CDR1 and CDR2: GTSNPN, SVGIG (reference sequence). This CDR3 is built from 14 residues. The V end lost 5 bases, the J end lost 4 bases, and 18 bases lay between the germline ends. The data originate from a study of shared clonotypes between healthy human individuals.

The sequence came from a man aged 18 to 35 in good health. The specimen sequenced was memory CD4+ T cells sorted from blood. Specified subset: CD45RA-negative fraction. This chain uses TRBV30 with TRBJ2-7; tentative D call: TRBD1 (6 bases). The CDR3 sequence: CAWGPYRAQYEQYF. The CDR3 DNA follows: TGTGCCTGGGGCCCTTACAGGGCCCAATACGAGCAGTACTTC.